A selection of T cell receptor beta chains follows, all from one sample in a study of blood T cells in healthy people across ages. TCRdb reprocessed the 5' RACE reads via MiXCR and lists one record per CDR3 protein. Among about 640,000 distinct CDR3 sequences listed, 58% were seen once. Sequenced material: blood. The source is a man in his 60s in good health. The CDR3 runs from the conserved cysteine through the conserved F or W. The order of the fields is V gene, clone size, J gene, D gene, CDR3 protein, CDR3 DNA. D genes are given only for firm matches. Not every row has a clone size; where given, it reads once, few, many or a size class.

TRBV5-1	NA	TRBJ1-2	TRBD1	CASSLGQGVRGYTF	TGCGCCAGCAGCTTGGGACAGGGTGTGCGAGGCTACACCTTC
TRBV20-1	NA	TRBJ1-2	NA	CSARTGRGYTF	TGCAGTGCTAGGACAGGACGCGGCTACACCTTC
TRBV6-5	few	TRBJ2-1	TRBD2	CASSYSAGGIYNEQFF	TGTGCCAGCAGTTACTCGGCGGGGGGAATATACAATGAGCAGTTCTTC
TRBV10-3	few	TRBJ2-7	NA	CAISVLSGGRGRYEQYF	TGTGCCATCAGTGTGCTCTCCGGAGGCAGGGGCCGCTACGAGCAGTACTTC
TRBV20-1	NA	TRBJ1-6	NA	CSARDPRYNSPLHF	TGCAGTGCTAGAGACCCTAGGTATAATTCACCCCTCCACTTT
TRBV4-2	NA	TRBJ1-2	NA	CASSQERGMDYGYTF	TGTGCCAGCAGCCAAGAACGGGGGATGGACTATGGCTACACCTTC
TRBV6-1	once	TRBJ2-1	NA	CASSRVPNDYNEQFF	TGTGCCAGCAGTAGGGTTCCAAATGACTACAATGAGCAGTTCTTC
TRBV20-1	once	TRBJ2-5	TRBD2	CSAPRLSGEGETRYF	TGCAGTGCTCCCAGACTTAGCGGGGAGGGAGAGACCCGGTACTTC
TRBV5-6	NA	TRBJ2-5	NA	CASSLPGRKEQETQYF	TGTGCCAGCAGCTTGCCGGGACGGAAAGAACAAGAGACCCAGTACTTC
TRBV12-5	NA	TRBJ1-2	NA	CASGPLVNYGYTF	TGTGCTAGTGGGCCACTAGTTAACTATGGCTACACCTTC
TRBV20-1	NA	TRBJ2-2	TRBD1	CSARDVRGQGQTGELFF	TGCAGTGCTAGAGATGTGAGGGGACAGGGCCAAACCGGGGAGCTGTTTTTT
TRBV11-2	NA	TRBJ1-3	TRBD1	CASSLTQGARGNTIYF	TGTGCCAGCAGCTTAACTCAGGGGGCTCGTGGAAACACCATATATTTT
TRBV5-1	NA	TRBJ1-2	TRBD1	CASSLRTGGAEGYTF	TGCGCCAGCAGCTTGAGGACAGGGGGCGCGGAGGGCTACACCTTC
TRBV20-1	NA	TRBJ2-5	NA	CSASDGPPVLETQYF	TGCAGTGCTAGCGACGGGCCCCCAGTTTTGGAGACCCAGTACTTC
TRBV27	NA	TRBJ2-3	NA	CASSYAKSTDTQYF	TGTGCCAGCAGTTATGCGAAGAGCACAGATACGCAGTATTTT
TRBV2	once	TRBJ2-1	NA	CASNPQPVQQFF	TGTGCCAGCAACCCCCAGCCAGTACAGCAGTTCTTC